This TCR beta chain comes out of a study of chemoradiotherapy in HPV16-positive cancers (dated by TCRdb to the early 2020s). Describing the broader study: Functional T-cell assays on cells from two HPV16-positive patients defined candidate HPV-specific T-cell clones and common TCR motifs. The study set out to ask whether T-cell immunity against the HPV oncoproteins E6 and E7 changes over the course of chemoradiotherapy and whether that immunity affects survival. The candidate HPV-specific TCRs and motifs were subsequently tracked in TCR repertoires obtained from roughly 85 patients with HPV-related cancers.

The germline V gene (reference sequence) sets CDR1 to SSHAT and CDR2 to FNYEAQ. The CDR3 goes from the cysteine to the phenylalanine over 13 residues. Of the read, only the CDR3 DNA is kept; its 39 bases are in frame from base 1. V is clipped by 5 bases and J by 13 bases, and the sequence between their germline boundaries is 17 bases long. Results the study describes overall, beyond this receptor: Expansion of candidate HPV-specific clones and E7-related TCR motifs was observed in the tumor microenvironment during treatment, whereas no such expansion was observed for non-HPV-specific T cells. The functional definition of HPV-specific T cells was derived from only a couple of HPV16-positive patients, and the survival association was reported for HPV16-positive patients. In HPV16-positive patients, expansion of HPV-responsive T cells during chemoradiotherapy was associated with improved recurrence-free survival.

A word on this clone: This receptor's antigen is unknown. Base quality data are lacking; no much larger clone is found one base away.

Library method: the immunoSEQ multiplex PCR assay. What TCRdb holds here is the immuneACCESS table cut down to in-frame rearrangements. Part of the clones is not present; checked against another copy, under half of the missing clones reflect an unresolved V gene, and the others are unexplained. The sample data list under 35,000 clones, and about 94% of these were observed just once. Roughly 18% of the sample is held by the ten biggest clonotypes. Repertoires were sampled multiple times during chemoradiotherapy, which allowed clonal expansion in the tumor microenvironment to be followed. The V and J genes are TRBV7-7 and TRBJ1-4; the best D guess is TRBD1, with 5 bases matching. The sequenced sample was blood, obtained from a patient who underwent chemoradiotherapy. This receptor was identified in a human donor with HPV-associated anogenital cancer. DNA sequence: TGTGCCAGCAGCCTTAAGCAGGGCGCCCGACTGTTTTTT. This yields the protein CASSLKQGARLFF.